This entry describes one TCR beta chain. Its antigen is still unknown. The sample belongs to a study of CD8+ T cells in alopecia areata. J was trimmed by 3 bases and V by 6 bases; bases with no gene match: 2. Germline assignment: CDR1 SQVTM and CDR2 ANQGSEA. The CDR3 covers 12 residues. Study-level results: Patients displayed less clarity in TCR sharing than mice, a finding possibly related to HLA. There were also resident alphabeta T cells of normal skin sequenced in scalp samples.

Sequencing templates came from extracted RNA that was reverse transcribed into cDNA. The data were produced by immunoSEQ multiplex PCR, yet TCRdb's version contains in-frame clones alone and is incomplete. The data hold more than 85,000 clones, with about 45% observed a single time. Sorting from PBMCs produced CD4+ and CD8+ T cells. The clonotype originates from a human donor with alopecia areata. Sequencing was done on a sample of CD4+ T cells sorted from blood. The chain employs TRBV29-1 and TRBJ1-1; 9 bases agree with TRBD1. The CDR3 sequence is CSVDRGYTEAFF. The CDR3 DNA is TGCAGCGTGGACAGGGGTTACACTGAAGCTTTCTTT.